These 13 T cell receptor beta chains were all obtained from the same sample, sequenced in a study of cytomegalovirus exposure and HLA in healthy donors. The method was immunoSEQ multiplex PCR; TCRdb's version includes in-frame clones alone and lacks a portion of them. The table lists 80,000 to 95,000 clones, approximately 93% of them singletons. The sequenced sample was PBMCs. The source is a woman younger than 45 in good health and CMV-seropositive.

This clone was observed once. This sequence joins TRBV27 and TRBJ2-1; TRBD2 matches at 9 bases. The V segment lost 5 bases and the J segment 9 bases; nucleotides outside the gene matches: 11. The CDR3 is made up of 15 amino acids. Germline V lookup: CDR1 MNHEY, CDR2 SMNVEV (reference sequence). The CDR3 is CASSPGVSGRGEQFF. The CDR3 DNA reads TGTGCCAGCAGTCCCGGGGTTAGCGGGAGAGGTGAGCAGTTCTTC.

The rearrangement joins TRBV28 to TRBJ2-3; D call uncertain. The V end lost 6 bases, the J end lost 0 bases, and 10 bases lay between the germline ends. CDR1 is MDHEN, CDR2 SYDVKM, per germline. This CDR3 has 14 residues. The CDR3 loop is CASSPPQSTDTQYF. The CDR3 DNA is TGTGCCAGCAGCCCCCCCCAGAGCACAGATACGCAGTATTTT.

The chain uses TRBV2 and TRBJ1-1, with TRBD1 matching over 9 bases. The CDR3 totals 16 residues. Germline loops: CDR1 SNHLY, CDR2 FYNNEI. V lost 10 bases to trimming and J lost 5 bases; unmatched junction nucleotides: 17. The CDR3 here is CATQGGQGNLGTEAFF. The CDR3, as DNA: TGTGCCACCCAGGGGGGACAGGGTAACTTGGGGACTGAAGCTTTCTTT.

The chain's CDR3 is CASSVEVSGRGHNEQFF. In nucleotides, the CDR3 is TGTGCCAGCAGCGTAGAGGTCAGCGGGAGGGGTCATAATGAGCAGTTCTTC. The chain joins TRBV9 to TRBJ2-1; 10 nucleotides align to TRBD2. The CDR3 runs 17 residues. After removal of 0 bases from V and 7 bases from J, the junction contained 10 bases not matched to a gene. The germline gives CDR1 SGDLS, CDR2 YYNGEE. The full variable domain, in which reference TRBV9 and TRBJ2-1 provide the parts outside the CDR3, is DSGVTQTPKHLITATGQRVTLRCSPRSGDLSVYWYQQSLDQGLQFLIQYYNGEERAKGNILERFSAQQFPDLHSELNLSSLELGDSALYFCASSVEVSGRGHNEQFFGPGTRLTVL.

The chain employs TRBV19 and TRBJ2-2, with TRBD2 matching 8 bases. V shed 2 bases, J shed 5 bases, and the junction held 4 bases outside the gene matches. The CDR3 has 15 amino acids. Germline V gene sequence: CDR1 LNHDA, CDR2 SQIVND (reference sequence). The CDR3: CASSITAGATGELFF. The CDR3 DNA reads TGTGCCAGTAGTATAACAGCGGGAGCGACCGGGGAGCTGTTTTTT.

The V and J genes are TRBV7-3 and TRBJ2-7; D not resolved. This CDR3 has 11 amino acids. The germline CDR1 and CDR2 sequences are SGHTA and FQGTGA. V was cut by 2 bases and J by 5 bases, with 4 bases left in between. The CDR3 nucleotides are TGTGCCAGCAGCTTATTAGACGAGCAGTACTTC. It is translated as CASSLLDEQYF.

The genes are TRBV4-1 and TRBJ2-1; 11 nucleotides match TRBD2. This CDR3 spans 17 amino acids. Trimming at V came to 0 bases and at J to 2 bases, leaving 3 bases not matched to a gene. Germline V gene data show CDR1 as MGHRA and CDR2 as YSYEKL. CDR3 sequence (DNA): TGCGCCAGCAGCCAAGACGGGACTAGCGGAGCCTACAATGAGCAGTTCTTC. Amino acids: CASSQDGTSGAYNEQFF.

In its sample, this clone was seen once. The CDR3 protein is CASSKQGFQADTQYF. CDR3 coding DNA: TGCGCCAGCAGCAAACAGGGTTTTCAGGCAGATACGCAGTATTTT. The genes are TRBV5-1 and TRBJ2-3, with D tentatively TRBD1 (6 bases). V was trimmed by 4 bases and J by 4 bases, leaving 16 bases between them. The germline V gene has CDR1 SGHRS and CDR2 YFSETQ. CDR3 length: 15 residues.

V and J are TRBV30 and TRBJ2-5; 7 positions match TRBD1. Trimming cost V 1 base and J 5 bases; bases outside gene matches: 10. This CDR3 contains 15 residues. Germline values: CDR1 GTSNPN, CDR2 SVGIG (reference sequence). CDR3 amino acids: CAWSEFHRGGETQYF. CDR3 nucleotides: TGTGCCTGGAGTGAGTTCCACAGGGGTGGTGAGACCCAGTACTTC.

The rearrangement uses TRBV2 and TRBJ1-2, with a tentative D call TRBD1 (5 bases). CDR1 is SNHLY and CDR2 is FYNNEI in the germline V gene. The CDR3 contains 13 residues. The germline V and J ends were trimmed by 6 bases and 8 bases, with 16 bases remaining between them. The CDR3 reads CASRDDSPVGYTF. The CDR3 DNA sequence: TGTGCCAGCAGGGACGACAGCCCCGTGGGCTACACCTTC.

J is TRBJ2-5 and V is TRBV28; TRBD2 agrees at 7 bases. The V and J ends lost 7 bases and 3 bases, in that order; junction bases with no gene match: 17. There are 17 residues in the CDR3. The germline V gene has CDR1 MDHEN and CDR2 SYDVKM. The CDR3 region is CASNKRFGREGEETQYF. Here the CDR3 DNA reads TGTGCCAGCAACAAACGGTTCGGCAGGGAGGGTGAAGAGACCCAGTACTTC.

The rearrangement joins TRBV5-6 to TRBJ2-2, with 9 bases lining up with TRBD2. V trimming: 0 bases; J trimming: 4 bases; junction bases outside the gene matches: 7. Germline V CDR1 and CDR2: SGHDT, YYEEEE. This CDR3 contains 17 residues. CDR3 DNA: TGTGCCAGCAGCTTGGTTATGCGGGAGGGCCTCACCGGGGAGCTGTTTTTT. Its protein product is CASSLVMREGLTGELFF.

The CDR3 region is CAISESGTGRVNQPQHF. In DNA, the CDR3 is TGTGCCATCAGTGAGTCGGGGACAGGGAGGGTAAATCAGCCCCAGCATTTT. The V gene is TRBV10-3, the J gene TRBJ1-5, with 9 bases matching TRBD1. Germline trimming cut 0 bases from V and 4 bases from J; bases unmatched to any gene: 7. This CDR3 has 17 residues. Germline V gene data show CDR1 as ENHRY and CDR2 as SYGVKD.